Reported below is one T cell receptor (beta chain). Its antigen is as yet unknown. The data derive from a study of a mutant IDH1 vaccine in newly diagnosed glioma. This CDR3 has 16 amino acids. V was cut by 2 bases and J by 3 bases, with 14 bases left in between. CDR1 SGHDT and CDR2 YYEEEE come from the germline V gene. The sample's time point: week 5, during vaccination. Mutant IDH1 20-mer peptide, at 300 ug, made up each vaccine dose, with topical imiquimod. Here immunoSEQ multiplex PCR was the method, and the copy in TCRdb shows in-frame clones only, minus some. The top ten hold 9.5% to 13% of the sample, which has 35,000 to 45,000 clones, 80% to 90% seen once.

The sample was PBMCs, taken from a glioma patient whose treatment included an IDH1 peptide vaccine. The chain is built from TRBV5-6 and TRBJ2-2, with a tentative D call TRBD2 (7 bases). The sequence was collected from a man in his fifties or sixties with glioma. The CDR3 is CASSLLRGHDTGELFF. As DNA, the CDR3 is TGTGCCAGCAGCTTACTGCGGGGGCATGACACCGGGGAGCTGTTTTTT.